These T cell receptor beta chains were read from a single sample in a study of T cells in Graves' hyperthyroidism and ophthalmopathy. Each CDR3 protein gets one entry after TCRdb re-called the multiplex PCR reads with MiXCR. The table records under 400,000 distinct CDR3 sequences, around 18% of them present only once. Specimen: blood. The receptor source for this set is a woman in her thirties or forties with Graves' ophthalmopathy. CDR3s include the opening cysteine and the closing phenylalanine or tryptophan. The D gene is left open where the match is weak.

d_call: TRBD1
j_call: TRBJ1-5
v_call: TRBV28
cdr3_aa: CASSFSGSGTGQDPQHF

d_call: NA
j_call: TRBJ2-7
v_call: TRBV6-2/TRBV6-3
cdr3_aa: CASSASYHEQYF

d_call: TRBD1
j_call: TRBJ1-1
v_call: TRBV4-1
cdr3_aa: CASSQAGFGTGSTEAFF

d_call: TRBD1
j_call: TRBJ1-1
v_call: TRBV20-1
cdr3_aa: CSARQGSNTEAFF

d_call: NA
j_call: TRBJ1-2
v_call: TRBV6-1
cdr3_aa: CASISSGRLYGYTF

d_call: TRBD1
j_call: TRBJ1-1
v_call: TRBV3-1
cdr3_aa: CASSQGGTGAFF

d_call: TRBD2
j_call: TRBJ2-2
v_call: TRBV28
cdr3_aa: CASSFSGINTGELFF

d_call: NA
j_call: TRBJ2-7
v_call: TRBV27
cdr3_aa: CASSLWQTVIYEQYF

d_call: NA
j_call: TRBJ2-2
v_call: TRBV19
cdr3_aa: CASSQQGNTGELFF

d_call: NA
j_call: TRBJ1-5
v_call: TRBV28
cdr3_aa: CASSLRQYLIDSNQPQHF

d_call: NA
j_call: TRBJ2-7
v_call: TRBV6-1
cdr3_aa: CASRDGDEQYF

d_call: NA
j_call: TRBJ1-3
v_call: TRBV27
cdr3_aa: CASSLQTPNSGNTIYF

d_call: NA
j_call: TRBJ1-1
v_call: TRBV11-2
cdr3_aa: CASSLKLPSHWVDTEAFF

d_call: NA
j_call: TRBJ2-5
v_call: TRBV10-3
cdr3_aa: CAISDSGRETQYF

d_call: NA
j_call: TRBJ2-5
v_call: TRBV9
cdr3_aa: CASSVDESGTQETQYF

d_call: TRBD1
j_call: TRBJ2-5
v_call: TRBV9
cdr3_aa: CASSPTGTGLQETQYF

d_call: NA
j_call: TRBJ1-1
v_call: TRBV28
cdr3_aa: CASSFHPGAEAFF

d_call: NA
j_call: TRBJ2-2
v_call: TRBV5-1
cdr3_aa: CASSSRGVGPNTGELFF

d_call: NA
j_call: TRBJ1-2
v_call: TRBV5-1
cdr3_aa: CASSNGQSGYTF

d_call: NA
j_call: TRBJ2-7
v_call: TRBV4-1
cdr3_aa: CASSQDPSIYGEQYF

d_call: NA
j_call: TRBJ2-3
v_call: TRBV30
cdr3_aa: CAWVGAANTDTQYF

d_call: TRBD1
j_call: TRBJ1-5
v_call: TRBV4-1
cdr3_aa: CASSQDRYGQPQHF

d_call: NA
j_call: TRBJ2-7
v_call: TRBV2
cdr3_aa: CASSELGDYEQYF

d_call: TRBD2
j_call: TRBJ2-5
v_call: TRBV7-9
cdr3_aa: CASSFPTRPAGDSETQYF

d_call: NA
j_call: TRBJ1-1
v_call: TRBV29-1
cdr3_aa: CSCSSPGEAFF

d_call: TRBD1
j_call: TRBJ1-5
v_call: TRBV6-2/TRBV6-3
cdr3_aa: CASSYFSGGDQPQHF

d_call: NA
j_call: TRBJ2-5
v_call: TRBV25-1
cdr3_aa: CASSESGAPQTQYF

d_call: NA
j_call: TRBJ1-5
v_call: TRBV30
cdr3_aa: CAWSQGVGGNQPQHF

d_call: TRBD1
j_call: TRBJ1-2
v_call: TRBV28
cdr3_aa: CASNPQGQPYGYSF

d_call: NA
j_call: TRBJ1-5
v_call: TRBV19
cdr3_aa: CASNQLGQPQHF

d_call: NA
j_call: TRBJ1-2
v_call: TRBV6-1
cdr3_aa: CASSEFEGTHGYTF

d_call: NA
j_call: TRBJ2-5
v_call: TRBV5-1
cdr3_aa: CASSLSLTGETQYF

d_call: NA
j_call: TRBJ2-6
v_call: TRBV29-1
cdr3_aa: CSVEVPGANVLTF

d_call: NA
j_call: TRBJ1-1
v_call: TRBV30
cdr3_aa: CAWSHYRDTRPKFEAFF

d_call: TRBD2
j_call: TRBJ2-7
v_call: TRBV28
cdr3_aa: CASSQRESYEQYF

d_call: TRBD2
j_call: TRBJ2-2
v_call: TRBV24-1
cdr3_aa: CATRSGSGNTGELFF

d_call: NA
j_call: TRBJ1-1
v_call: TRBV28
cdr3_aa: CASSLEYRENTEAFF

d_call: NA
j_call: TRBJ1-5
v_call: TRBV19
cdr3_aa: CASNRVYSNQPQHF

d_call: TRBD2
j_call: TRBJ2-1
v_call: TRBV12-3/TRBV12-4
cdr3_aa: CASTKLAGALYNEQFF

d_call: NA
j_call: TRBJ1-2
v_call: TRBV11-2
cdr3_aa: CASSLGTVNTYTF

d_call: TRBD1
j_call: TRBJ2-7
v_call: TRBV7-9
cdr3_aa: CASSTLGQGEQYF

d_call: NA
j_call: TRBJ1-2
v_call: TRBV12-3/TRBV12-4
cdr3_aa: CASSLNRWGSGYTF

d_call: TRBD1
j_call: TRBJ2-5
v_call: TRBV29-1
cdr3_aa: CSVGTGETQYF

d_call: TRBD2
j_call: TRBJ2-7
v_call: TRBV4-3
cdr3_aa: CASSHLAGGYEQYF

d_call: NA
j_call: TRBJ1-2
v_call: TRBV20-1
cdr3_aa: CSARMARTNYGYTF

d_call: TRBD2
j_call: TRBJ2-7
v_call: TRBV25-1
cdr3_aa: CASSARGNEQYF

d_call: NA
j_call: TRBJ2-2
v_call: TRBV12-3/TRBV12-4
cdr3_aa: CASSLWQLAGELFF

d_call: NA
j_call: TRBJ2-6
v_call: TRBV5-6
cdr3_aa: CASSLPTASGANVLTF

d_call: NA
j_call: TRBJ2-4
v_call: TRBV29-1
cdr3_aa: CSARDVKNIQYF

d_call: NA
j_call: TRBJ1-1
v_call: TRBV20-1
cdr3_aa: CSAPFGSTEAFF